This TCR beta chain was observed in a study of healthy donors' naive CD4 and CD8 T cells. This clonotype was seen a single time. Its antigen is currently unknown. CD4+CD8-CD45RO-CD45RA+ cells were naive CD4+; CD8+CD4-CD45RA+CD27bright cells were naive CD8+. TCR libraries were built from about 520 ng of total RNA by linear amplification. TCRdb ran MiXCR on the reads and lists one entry per CDR3 protein. Of roughly 200,000 distinct CDR3 sequences listed, 74% were seen once; the top ten hold about 2.4%. The CDR3 has 14 residues. CDR1 LNHDA and CDR2 SQIVND come from the germline V gene (reference sequence). Trimming left V 7 bases short and J 4 bases short, with 14 bases between. Whole-study findings and limits: Homeostatic proliferation of naive T cells was not examined as a bias source.

Material: naive CD4+ and CD8+ T cells sorted from blood, pooled from several donors. This clonotype was sampled from a pool of human donors in good health; the sample pools cells from several healthy donors. This rearrangement joins TRBV19 to TRBJ1-3; D not certain. CDR3 protein: CASTGLVEGNTIYF. Here the CDR3 DNA reads TGTGCCAGTACGGGCCTCGTGGAAGGAAACACCATATATTTT. Full variable domain (missing parts from reference TRBV19 and TRBJ1-3): DGGITQSPKYLFRKEGQNVTLSCEQNLNHDAMYWYRQDPGQGLRLIYYSQIVNDFQKGDIAEGYSVSREKKESFPLTVTSAQKNPTAFYLCASTGLVEGNTIYFGEGSWLTVV.